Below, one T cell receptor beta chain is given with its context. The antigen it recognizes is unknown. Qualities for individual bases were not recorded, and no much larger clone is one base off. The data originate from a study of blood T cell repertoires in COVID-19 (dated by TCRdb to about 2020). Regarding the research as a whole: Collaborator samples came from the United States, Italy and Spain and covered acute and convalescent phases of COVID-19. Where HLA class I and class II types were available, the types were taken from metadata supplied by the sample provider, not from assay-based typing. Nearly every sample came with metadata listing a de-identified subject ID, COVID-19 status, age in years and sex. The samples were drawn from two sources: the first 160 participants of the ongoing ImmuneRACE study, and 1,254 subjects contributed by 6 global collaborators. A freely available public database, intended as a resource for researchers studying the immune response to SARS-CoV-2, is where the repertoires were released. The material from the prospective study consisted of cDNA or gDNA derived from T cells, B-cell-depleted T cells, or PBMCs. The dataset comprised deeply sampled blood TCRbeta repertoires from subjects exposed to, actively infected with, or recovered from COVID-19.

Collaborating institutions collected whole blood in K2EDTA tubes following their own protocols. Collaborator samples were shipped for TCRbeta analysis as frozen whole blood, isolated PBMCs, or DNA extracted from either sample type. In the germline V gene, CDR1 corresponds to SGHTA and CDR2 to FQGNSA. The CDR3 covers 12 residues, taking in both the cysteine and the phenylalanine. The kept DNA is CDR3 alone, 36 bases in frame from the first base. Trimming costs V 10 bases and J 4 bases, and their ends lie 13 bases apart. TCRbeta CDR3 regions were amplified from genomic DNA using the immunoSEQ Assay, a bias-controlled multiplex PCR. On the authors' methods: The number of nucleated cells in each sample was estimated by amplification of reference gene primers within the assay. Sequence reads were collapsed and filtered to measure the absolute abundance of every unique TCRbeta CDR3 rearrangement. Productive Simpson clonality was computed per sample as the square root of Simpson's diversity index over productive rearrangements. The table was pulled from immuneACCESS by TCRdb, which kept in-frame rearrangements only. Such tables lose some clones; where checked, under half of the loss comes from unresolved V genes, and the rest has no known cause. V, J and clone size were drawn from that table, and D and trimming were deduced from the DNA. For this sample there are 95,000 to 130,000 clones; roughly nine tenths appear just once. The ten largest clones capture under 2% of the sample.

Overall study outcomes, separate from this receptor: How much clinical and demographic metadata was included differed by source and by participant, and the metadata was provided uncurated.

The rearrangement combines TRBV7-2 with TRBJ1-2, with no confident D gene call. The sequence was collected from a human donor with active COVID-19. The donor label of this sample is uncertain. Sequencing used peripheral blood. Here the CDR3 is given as CATKAPVYGYTF. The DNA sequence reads TGTGCCACCAAAGCCCCTGTCTATGGCTACACCTTC. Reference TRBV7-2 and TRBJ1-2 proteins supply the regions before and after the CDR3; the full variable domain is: GAGVSQSPSNKVTEKGKDVELRCDPISGHTALYWYRQSLGQGLEFLIYFQGNSAPDKSGLPSDRFSAERTGGSVSTLTIQRTQQEDSAVYLCATKAPVYGYTFGSGTRLTVV.